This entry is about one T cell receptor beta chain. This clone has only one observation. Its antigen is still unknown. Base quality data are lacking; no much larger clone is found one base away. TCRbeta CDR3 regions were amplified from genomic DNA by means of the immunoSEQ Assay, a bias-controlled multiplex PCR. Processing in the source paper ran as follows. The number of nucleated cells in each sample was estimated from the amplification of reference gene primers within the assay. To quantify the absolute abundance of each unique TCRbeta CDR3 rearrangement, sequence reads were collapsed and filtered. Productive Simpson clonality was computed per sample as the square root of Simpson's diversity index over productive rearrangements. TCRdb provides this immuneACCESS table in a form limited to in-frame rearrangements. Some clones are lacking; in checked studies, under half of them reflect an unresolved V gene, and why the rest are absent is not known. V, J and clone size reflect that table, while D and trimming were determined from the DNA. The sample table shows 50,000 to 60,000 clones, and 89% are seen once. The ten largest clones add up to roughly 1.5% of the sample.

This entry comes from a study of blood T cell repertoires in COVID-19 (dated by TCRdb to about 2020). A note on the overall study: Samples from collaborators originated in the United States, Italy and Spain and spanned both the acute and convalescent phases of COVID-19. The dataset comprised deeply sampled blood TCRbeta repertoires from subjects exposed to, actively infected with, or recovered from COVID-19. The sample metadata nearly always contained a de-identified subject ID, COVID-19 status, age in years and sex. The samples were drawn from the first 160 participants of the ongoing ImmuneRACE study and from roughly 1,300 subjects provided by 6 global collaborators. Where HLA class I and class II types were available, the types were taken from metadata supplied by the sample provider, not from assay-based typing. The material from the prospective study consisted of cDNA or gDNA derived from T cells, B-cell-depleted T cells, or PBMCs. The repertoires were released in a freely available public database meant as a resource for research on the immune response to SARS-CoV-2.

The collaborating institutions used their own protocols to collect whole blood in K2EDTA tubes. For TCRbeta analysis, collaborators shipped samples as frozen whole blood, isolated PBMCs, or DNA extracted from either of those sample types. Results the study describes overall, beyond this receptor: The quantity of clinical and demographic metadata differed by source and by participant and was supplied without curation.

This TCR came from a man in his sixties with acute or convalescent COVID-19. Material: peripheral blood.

Read as DNA, the sequence is TGTGCCAGTTCCGACAGGGGAGGGAGCTCTGGAAACACCATATATTTT. The encoded protein is CASSDRGGSSGNTIYF. The chain couples TRBV19 to TRBJ1-3; the central 8 bases match TRBD1. The CDR3 numbers 16 residues from cysteine through phenylalanine. Only the CDR3 part of the read is kept: 48 bases, read in frame from the first base. Via the germline V gene (reference sequence), CDR1 is LNHDA and CDR2 SQIVND. After removal of 8 bases from V and 0 bases from J, the junction retains 9 bases not matched to a gene.